The clone carrying this TCR beta chain appeared once. Its antigen remains unknown. Splitting the CD4+ cells yielded a CD45RA+ naive subset and a CD45RA-negative memory subset. The CDR3 is made up of 15 amino acids. Trimming removed 5 bases from V and 8 bases from J; junction bases left unmatched: 10. CDR1 and CDR2 from the germline V gene are SGHTS and YDEGEE. This sample was taken from a study of shared clonotypes between healthy human individuals. Study summary: Three plates were used per donor for CD4 naive, three for CD4 memory, two for CD8 naive and one for CD8 memory.

Deep-level assay runs were performed. Repertoires were generated with immunoSEQ multiplex PCR, while TCRdb's copy carries only in-frame clones and drops some. The sample lists more than 2,000,000 clones; more than 90% were seen once. Study-level results: Larger richness was generally estimated for naive than memory subsets.

V is TRBV5-8 and J is TRBJ1-4; 9 nucleotides align to TRBD1. Sequenced sample: naive CD4+ T cells sorted from blood. The sample's subset: CD45RA+ positively selected. The sequence came from a man aged 18 to 29 in good health. The CDR3 coding sequence is TGTGCCAGCAGTTCCGGGACAGGGAAAGAAGAAAAACTGTTTTTT. It is translated as CASSSGTGKEEKLFF.